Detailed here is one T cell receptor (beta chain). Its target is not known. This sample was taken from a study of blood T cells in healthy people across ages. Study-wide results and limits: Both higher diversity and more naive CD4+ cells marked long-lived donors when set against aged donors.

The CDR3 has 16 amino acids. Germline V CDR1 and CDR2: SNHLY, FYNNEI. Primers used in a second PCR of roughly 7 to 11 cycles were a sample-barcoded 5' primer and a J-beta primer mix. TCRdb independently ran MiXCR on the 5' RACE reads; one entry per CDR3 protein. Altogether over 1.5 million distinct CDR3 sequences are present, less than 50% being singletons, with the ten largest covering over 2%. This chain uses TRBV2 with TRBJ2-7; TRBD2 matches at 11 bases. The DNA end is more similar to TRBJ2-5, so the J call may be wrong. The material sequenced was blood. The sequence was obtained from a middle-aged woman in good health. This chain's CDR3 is CASMTSGVPGAETQYF. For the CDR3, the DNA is TGTGCCAGCATGACTAGCGGGGTTCCCGGGGCGGAGACCCAGTACTTC.